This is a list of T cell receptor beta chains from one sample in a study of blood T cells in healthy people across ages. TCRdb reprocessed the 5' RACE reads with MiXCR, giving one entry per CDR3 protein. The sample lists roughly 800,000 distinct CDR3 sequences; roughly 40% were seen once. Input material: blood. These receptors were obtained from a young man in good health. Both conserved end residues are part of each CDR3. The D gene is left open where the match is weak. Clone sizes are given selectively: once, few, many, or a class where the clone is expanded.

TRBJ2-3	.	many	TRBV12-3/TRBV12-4	TGTGCCAGCAGTTGGGGACTCGGCACAGATACGCAGTATTTT	CASSWGLGTDTQYF
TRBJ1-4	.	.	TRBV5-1	TGCGCCAGCAGCTCAAGGGTGGCTAATGAAAAACTGTTTTTT	CASSSRVANEKLFF
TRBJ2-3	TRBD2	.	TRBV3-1	TGTGCCAGCAGCCAAGATGCCAGCGGGGCCACAGATACGCAGTATTTT	CASSQDASGATDTQYF
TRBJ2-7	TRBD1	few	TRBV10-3	TGTGCCATCAGCCAACAGGGGAGCTCCTACAATGAGCAGTACTTC	CAISQQGSSYNEQYF
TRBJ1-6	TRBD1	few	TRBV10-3	TGTGCCGTACAGGGGGCGCGAGGAAATTCACCCCTCCACTTT	CAVQGARGNSPLHF
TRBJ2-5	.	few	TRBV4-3	TGCGCCAGCAGCCAAGGAAACGGTTTAGAGACCCAGTACTTC	CASSQGNGLETQYF
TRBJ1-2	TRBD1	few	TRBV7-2	TGTGCCAGCAGCCCTCAGGACAGGGTCGGTGGCTACACCTTC	CASSPQDRVGGYTF
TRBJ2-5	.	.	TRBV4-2	TGTGCCAGCAGCCAAGAGGAGGGTGTATCGTCCTACAATGAGCAGTACTTC	CASSQEEGVSSYNEQYF
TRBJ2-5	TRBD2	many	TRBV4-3	TGCGCCAGCAGCCAAGACGCACTAGCGGATCAAGAGACCCAGTACTTC	CASSQDALADQETQYF
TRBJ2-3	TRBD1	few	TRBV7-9	TGTGCCACTTACCCCCAACCACAGGGGGCGCAGGGTACGCAGTATTTT	CATYPQPQGAQGTQYF
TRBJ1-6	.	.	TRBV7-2	TGTGCCAGCAGCTCAGACCGGGACGGGGGTTATTCACCCCTCCACTTT	CASSSDRDGGYSPLHF
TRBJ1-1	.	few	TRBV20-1	TGCAGTGCGTATAAGGCCACTGAAGCTTTCTTT	CSAYKATEAFF
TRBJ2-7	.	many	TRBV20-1	TGCAGTGCTAGAGATGTCGGAACCTACGAGCAGTACTTC	CSARDVGTYEQYF
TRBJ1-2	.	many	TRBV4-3	TGCGCCAGCAGCCATGAGGGCATGGGTTATGGCTACACCTTC	CASSHEGMGYGYTF
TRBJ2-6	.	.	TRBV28	TGTGCCAGCAGTTTGGTACTCCCATCTGGGGCCAACGTCCTGACTTTC	CASSLVLPSGANVLTF